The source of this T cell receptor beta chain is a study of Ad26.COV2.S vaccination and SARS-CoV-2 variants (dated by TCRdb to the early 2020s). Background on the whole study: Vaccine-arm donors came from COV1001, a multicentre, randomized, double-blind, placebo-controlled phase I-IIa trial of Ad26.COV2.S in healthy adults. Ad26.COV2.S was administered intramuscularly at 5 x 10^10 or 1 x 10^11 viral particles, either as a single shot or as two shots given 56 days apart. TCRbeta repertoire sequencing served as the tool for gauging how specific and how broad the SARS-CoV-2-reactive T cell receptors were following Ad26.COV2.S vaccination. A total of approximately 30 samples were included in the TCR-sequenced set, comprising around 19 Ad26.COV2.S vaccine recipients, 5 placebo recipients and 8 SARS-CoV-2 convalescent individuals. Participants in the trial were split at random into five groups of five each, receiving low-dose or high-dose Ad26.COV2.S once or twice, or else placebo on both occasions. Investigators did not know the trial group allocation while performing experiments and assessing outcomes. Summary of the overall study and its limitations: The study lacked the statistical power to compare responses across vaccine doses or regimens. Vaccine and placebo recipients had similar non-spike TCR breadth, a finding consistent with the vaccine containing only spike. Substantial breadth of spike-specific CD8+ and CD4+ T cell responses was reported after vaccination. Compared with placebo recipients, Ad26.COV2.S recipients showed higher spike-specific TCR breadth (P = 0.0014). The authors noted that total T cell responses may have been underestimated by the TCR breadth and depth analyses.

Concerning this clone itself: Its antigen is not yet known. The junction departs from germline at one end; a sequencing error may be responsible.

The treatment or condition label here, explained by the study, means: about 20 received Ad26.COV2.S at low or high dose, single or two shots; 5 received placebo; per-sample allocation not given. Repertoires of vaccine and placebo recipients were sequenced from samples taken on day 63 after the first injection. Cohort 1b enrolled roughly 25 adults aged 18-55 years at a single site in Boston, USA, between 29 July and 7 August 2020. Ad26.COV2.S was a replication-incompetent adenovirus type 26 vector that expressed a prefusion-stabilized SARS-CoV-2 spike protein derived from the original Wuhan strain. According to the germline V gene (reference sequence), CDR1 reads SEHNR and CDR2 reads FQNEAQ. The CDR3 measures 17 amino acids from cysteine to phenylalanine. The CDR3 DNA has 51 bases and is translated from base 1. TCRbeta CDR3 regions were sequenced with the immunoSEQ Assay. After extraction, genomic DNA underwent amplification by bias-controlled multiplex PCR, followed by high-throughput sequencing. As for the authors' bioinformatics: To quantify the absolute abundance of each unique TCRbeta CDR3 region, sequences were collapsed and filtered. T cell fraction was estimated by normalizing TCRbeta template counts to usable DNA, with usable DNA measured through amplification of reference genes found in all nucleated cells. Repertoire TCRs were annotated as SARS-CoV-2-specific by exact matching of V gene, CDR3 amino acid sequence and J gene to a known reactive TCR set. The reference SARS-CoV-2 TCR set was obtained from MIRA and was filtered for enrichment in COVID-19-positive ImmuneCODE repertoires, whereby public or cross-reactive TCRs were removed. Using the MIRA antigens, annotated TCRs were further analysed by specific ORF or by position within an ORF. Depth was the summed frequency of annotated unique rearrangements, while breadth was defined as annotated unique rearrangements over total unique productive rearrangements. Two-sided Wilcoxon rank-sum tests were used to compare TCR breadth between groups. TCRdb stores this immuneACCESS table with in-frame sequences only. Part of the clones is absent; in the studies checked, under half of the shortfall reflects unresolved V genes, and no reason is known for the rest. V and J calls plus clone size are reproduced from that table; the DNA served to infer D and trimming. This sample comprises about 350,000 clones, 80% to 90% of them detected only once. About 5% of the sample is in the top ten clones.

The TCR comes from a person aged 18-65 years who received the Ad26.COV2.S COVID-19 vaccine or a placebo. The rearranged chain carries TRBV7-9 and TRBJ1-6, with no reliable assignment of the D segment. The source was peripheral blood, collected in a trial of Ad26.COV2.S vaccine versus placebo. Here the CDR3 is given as CASSLAGPSGYNSPLHF. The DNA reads TGTGCCAGCAGCCTAGCAGGACCCTCGGGCTATAATTCACCCCTCCACTTT. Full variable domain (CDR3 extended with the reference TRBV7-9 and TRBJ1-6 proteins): DTGVSQNPRHKITKRGQNVTFRCDPISEHNRLYWYRQTLGQGPEFLTYFQNEAQLEKSRLLSDRFSAERPKGSFSTLEIQRTEQGDSAMYLCASSLAGPSGYNSPLHFGNGTRLTVT.